The 5 T cell receptor beta chains below were found in one sample sequenced in a study of T cells in Graves' hyperthyroidism and ophthalmopathy. The CDR3 regions of TCR beta were amplified from RNA transcripts. The TCR CDR3 first-round RT-PCR relied on the HTBI primer set. TCRdb reprocessed the multiplex PCR reads with MiXCR, giving one entry per CDR3 protein. The table includes about 520,000 distinct CDR3 sequences, roughly 25% detected once. The specimen was blood. These receptors originate from a woman in her 30s with Graves' ophthalmopathy.

This rearrangement joins TRBV6-5 to TRBJ1-2; D is unclear. The CDR3 has 12 residues. V lost 2 bases, J lost 7 bases, and 8 bases lay in between. Germline V gene sequence: CDR1 MNHEY, CDR2 SVGAGI. This CDR3 is CASSYRGGGYTF. The DNA of the CDR3 is TGTGCCAGCAGTTACCGGGGTGGTGGCTACACCTTC.

This rearrangement joins TRBV19 to TRBJ1-1, with D tentatively TRBD1 (5 bases). CDR3 length equals 15 residues. Germline V gene sequence: CDR1 LNHDA, CDR2 SQIVND (reference sequence). The germline V and J ends were trimmed by 1 base and 5 bases, with 14 bases remaining between them. The CDR3 spells CASSIGPGRQTEAFF. In DNA form, the CDR3 reads TGTGCCAGTAGTATAGGTCCGGGGCGCCAGACTGAAGCTTTCTTT.

This rearrangement joins TRBV10-3 to TRBJ2-7; 8 bases agree with TRBD1. The junction had 7 bases not matched to a gene; V was cut back by 4 bases and J by 2 bases. Germline values: CDR1 ENHRY, CDR2 SYGVKD. The CDR3 totals 15 residues. CDR3 in amino acids: CAISGRDRLAYEQYF. The CDR3 nucleotides are TGTGCCATCAGTGGAAGGGACAGGCTTGCCTACGAGCAGTACTTC.

This clonotype has a count of ten or more. The genes are TRBV6-2 or TRBV6-3 and TRBJ1-2; no reliable D call. CDR3 length: 14 residues. V lost 7 bases to trimming and J lost 0 bases, with 12 bases between them. The germline CDR1 and CDR2 sequences are MNHEY and SVGEGT. CDR3 DNA: TGTGCCAGCAATTTACGGAGATCTAACTATGGCTACACCTTC. This encodes CASNLRRSNYGYTF.

In its sample, this clonotype was seen many times. V gene TRBV11-1 combines with J gene TRBJ2-7, with 7 bases aligning to TRBD1. Germline values: CDR1 SGHAT, CDR2 FQDESV (reference sequence). The CDR3 loop spans 14 amino acids. Germline trimming cut 1 base from V and 7 bases from J; bases unmatched to any gene: 7. CDR3 DNA: TGTGCCAGCAGCTTAGAAGTGACAGGGCGGGAGCAGTACTTC. Encoded protein: CASSLEVTGREQYF.